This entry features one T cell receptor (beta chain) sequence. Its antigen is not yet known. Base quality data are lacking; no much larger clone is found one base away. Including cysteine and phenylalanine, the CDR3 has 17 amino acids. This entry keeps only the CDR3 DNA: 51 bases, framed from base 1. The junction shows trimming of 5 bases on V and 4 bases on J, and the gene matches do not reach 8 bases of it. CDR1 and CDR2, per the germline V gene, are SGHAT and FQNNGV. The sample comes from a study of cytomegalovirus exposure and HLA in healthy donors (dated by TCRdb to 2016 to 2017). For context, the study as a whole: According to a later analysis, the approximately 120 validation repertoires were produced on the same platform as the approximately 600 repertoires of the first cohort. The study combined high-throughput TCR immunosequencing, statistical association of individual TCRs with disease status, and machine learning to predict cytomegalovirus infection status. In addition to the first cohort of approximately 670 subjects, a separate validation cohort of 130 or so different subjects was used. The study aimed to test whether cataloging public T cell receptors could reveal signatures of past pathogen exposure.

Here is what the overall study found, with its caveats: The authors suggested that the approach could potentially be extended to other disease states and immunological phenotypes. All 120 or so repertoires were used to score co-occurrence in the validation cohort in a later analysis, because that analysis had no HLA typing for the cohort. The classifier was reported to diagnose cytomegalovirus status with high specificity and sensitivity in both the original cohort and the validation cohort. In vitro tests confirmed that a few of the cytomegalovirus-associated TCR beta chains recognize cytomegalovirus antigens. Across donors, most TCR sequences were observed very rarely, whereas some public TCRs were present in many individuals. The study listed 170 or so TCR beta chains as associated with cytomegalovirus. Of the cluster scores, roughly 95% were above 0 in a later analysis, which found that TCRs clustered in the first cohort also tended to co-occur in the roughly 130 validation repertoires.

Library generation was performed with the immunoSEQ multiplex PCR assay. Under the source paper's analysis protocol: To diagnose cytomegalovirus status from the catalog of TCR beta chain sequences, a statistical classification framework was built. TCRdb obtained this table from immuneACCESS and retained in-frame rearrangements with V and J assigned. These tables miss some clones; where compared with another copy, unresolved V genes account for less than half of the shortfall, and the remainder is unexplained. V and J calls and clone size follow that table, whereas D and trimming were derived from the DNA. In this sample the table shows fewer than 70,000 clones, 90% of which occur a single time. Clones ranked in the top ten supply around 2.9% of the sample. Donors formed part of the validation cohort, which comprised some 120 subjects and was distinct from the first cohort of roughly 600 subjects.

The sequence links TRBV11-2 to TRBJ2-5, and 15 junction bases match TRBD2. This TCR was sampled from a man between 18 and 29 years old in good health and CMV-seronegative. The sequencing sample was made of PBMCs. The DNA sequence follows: TGTGCCAGCAGCCGGACTAGCGGGAGGGCCAGTGGAGAGACCCAGTACTTC. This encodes CASSRTSGRASGETQYF.